This T cell receptor (beta chain) was profiled in a study of T cell changes during pregnancy in multiple sclerosis. Some clones are missing from TCRdb's copy, which holds only in-frame ones; the method was immunoSEQ multiplex PCR. The profile shows about 110,000 clones, 92% of them singletons. About this clone: Other DNA sequences of this sample code for an identical CDR3.

The CDR3 runs 11 residues. V gave up 6 bases and J gave up 3 bases, with 5 bases separating them. CDR1 is MDHEN, CDR2 SYDVKM, per germline. This specimen consisted of peripheral blood, obtained in the third trimester of pregnancy. The chain combines TRBV28 with TRBJ1-2; no definite D call. The receptor was derived from a female donor with multiple sclerosis, enrolled in a pregnancy study. The DNA of the CDR3 is TGTGCCAGCAGCCTTGACTATGGCTACACCTTC. It translates to CASSLDYGYTF.